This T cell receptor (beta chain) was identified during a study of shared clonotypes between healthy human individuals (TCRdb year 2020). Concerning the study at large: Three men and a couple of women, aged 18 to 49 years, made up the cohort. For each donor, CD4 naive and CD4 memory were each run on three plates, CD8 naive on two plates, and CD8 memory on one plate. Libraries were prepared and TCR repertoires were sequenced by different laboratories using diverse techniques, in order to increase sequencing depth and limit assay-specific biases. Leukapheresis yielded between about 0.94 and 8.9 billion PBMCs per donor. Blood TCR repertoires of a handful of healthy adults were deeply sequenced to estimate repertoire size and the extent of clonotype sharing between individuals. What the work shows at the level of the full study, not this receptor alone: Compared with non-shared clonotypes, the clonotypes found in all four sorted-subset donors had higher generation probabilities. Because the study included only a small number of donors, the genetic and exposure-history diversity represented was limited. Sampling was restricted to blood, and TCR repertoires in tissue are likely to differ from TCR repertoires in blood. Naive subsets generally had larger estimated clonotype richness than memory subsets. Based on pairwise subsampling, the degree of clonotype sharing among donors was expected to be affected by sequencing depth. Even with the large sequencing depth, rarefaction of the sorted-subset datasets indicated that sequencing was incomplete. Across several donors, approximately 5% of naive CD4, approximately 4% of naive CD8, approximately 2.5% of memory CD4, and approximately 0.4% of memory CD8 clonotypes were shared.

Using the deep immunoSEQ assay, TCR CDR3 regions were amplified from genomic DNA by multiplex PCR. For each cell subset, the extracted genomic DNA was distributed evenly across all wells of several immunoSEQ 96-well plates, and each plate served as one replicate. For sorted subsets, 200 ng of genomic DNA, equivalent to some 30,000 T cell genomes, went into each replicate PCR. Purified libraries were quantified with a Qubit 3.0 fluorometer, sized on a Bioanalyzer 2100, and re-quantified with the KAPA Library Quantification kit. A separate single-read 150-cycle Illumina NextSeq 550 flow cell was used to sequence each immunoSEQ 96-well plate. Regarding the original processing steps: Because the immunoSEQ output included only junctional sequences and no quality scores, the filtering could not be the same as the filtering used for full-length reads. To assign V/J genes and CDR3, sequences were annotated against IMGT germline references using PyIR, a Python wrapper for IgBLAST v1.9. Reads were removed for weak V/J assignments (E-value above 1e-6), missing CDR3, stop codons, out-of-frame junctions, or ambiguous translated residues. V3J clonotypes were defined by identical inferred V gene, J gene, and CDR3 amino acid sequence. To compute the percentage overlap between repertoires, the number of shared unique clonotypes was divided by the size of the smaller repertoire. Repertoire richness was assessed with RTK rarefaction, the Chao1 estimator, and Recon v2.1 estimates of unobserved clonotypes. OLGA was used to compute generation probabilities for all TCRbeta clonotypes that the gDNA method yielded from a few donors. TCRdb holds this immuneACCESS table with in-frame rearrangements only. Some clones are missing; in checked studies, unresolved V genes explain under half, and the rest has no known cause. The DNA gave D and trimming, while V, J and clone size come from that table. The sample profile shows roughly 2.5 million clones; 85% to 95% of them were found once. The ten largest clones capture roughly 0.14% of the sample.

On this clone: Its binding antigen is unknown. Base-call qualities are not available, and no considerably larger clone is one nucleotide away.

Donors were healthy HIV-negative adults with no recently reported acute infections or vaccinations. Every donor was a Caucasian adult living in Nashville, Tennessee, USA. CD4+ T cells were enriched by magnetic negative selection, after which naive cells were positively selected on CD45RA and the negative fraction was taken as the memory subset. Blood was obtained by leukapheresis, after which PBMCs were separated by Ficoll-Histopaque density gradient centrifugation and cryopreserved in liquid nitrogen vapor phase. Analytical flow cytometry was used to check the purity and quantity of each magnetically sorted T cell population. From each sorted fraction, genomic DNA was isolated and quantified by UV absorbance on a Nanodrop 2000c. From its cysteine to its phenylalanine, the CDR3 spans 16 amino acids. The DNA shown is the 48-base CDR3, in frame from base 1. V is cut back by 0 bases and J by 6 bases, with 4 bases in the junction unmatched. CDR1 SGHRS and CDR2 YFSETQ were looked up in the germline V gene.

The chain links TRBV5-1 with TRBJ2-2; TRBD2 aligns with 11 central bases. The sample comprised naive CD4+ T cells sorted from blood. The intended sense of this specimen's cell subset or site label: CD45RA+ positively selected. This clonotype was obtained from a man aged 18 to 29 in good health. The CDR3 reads CASSLGLAGIAGELFF. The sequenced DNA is TGCGCCAGCAGCTTGGGACTAGCGGGGATCGCCGGGGAGCTGTTTTTT.